The 26 T cell receptor beta chains below all came from one sample that was sequenced in a study of blood T cell repertoires in COVID-19. This table comes from immunoSEQ multiplex PCR, and its TCRdb copy is limited to in-frame clones, with some not included. The data show 150,000 to 200,000 clones, approximately 83% seen once. Sequenced sample: peripheral blood. All receptors come from a human donor with active or convalescent COVID-19. The donor label of this sample is uncertain.

This chain uses TRBV2 with TRBJ2-1; 10 nucleotides match TRBD2. The V segment lost 5 bases and the J segment 7 bases; nucleotides outside the gene matches: 5. The CDR3 loop spans 14 amino acids. Germline lookup yields CDR1 SNHLY and CDR2 FYNNEI. The CDR3 loop is CASSLAGAGNEQFF. The DNA for the CDR3 is TGTGCCAGCAGTCTAGCGGGAGCTGGGAATGAGCAGTTCTTC. Looking up the rest from reference TRBV2 and TRBJ2-1 gives the full variable domain: EPEVTQTPSHQVTQMGQEVILRCVPISNHLYFYWYRQILGQKVEFLVSFYNNEISEKSEIFDDQFSVERPDGSNFTLKIRSTKLEDSAMYFCASSLAGAGNEQFFGPGTRLTVL.

The chain carries TRBV24-1 and TRBJ2-1; D possibly corresponds to TRBD2 (6 bases). V lost 4 bases and J 3 bases, leaving 15 bases between the germline ends. Per the germline V gene, CDR1 is KGHDR and CDR2 is SFDVKD. The CDR3 consists of 16 residues. CDR3 bases: TGTGCCACCAGTGACCCAAGCGGGCGGGGCTACAATGAGCAGTTCTTC. It translates to CATSDPSGRGYNEQFF.

V and J are TRBV25-1 and TRBJ2-7; possibly TRBD2 for D (7 bases). The length of the CDR3 is 14 residues. Trimming pared 6 bases from V and 4 bases from J, leaving 16 bases between. The germline V gene has CDR1 MGHDK and CDR2 SYGVNS. The CDR3 coding sequence is TGTGCCAGCAGGAAGGACGGGGGGCTTTACGAGCAGTACTTC. This codes for CASRKDGGLYEQYF.

The CDR3: CASSQTGILKYNEQFF. CDR3 nucleotide sequence: TGTGCCAGCAGCCAGACCGGGATTTTGAAATACAATGAGCAGTTCTTC. The chain joins TRBV3-1 (or the pseudogene TRBV3-2) to TRBJ2-1; D is possibly TRBD2 (5 bases). V was cut by 3 bases and J by 4 bases, with 16 bases left in between. The CDR3 totals 16 residues. Germline values: CDR1 LGHDT, CDR2 YNNKEL (reference sequence).

This chain joins TRBV19 and TRBJ1-6, with D possibly being TRBD1 (6 bases). Germline V gives CDR1 LNHDA, CDR2 SQIVND (reference sequence). V was clipped by 7 bases and J by 4 bases, with 14 bases between them. The CDR3 has 15 residues. The CDR3: CASKTGDTYNSPLHF. The CDR3 DNA reads as TGTGCCAGTAAGACAGGAGATACATATAATTCACCCCTCCACTTT. The full variable domain, completed using reference TRBV19 and TRBJ1-6, is DGGITQSPKYLFRKEGQNVTLSCEQNLNHDAMYWYRQDPGQGLRLIYYSQIVNDFQKGDIAEGYSVSREKKESFPLTVTSAQKNPTAFYLCASKTGDTYNSPLHFGNGTRLTVT.

The genes are TRBV19 and TRBJ1-4; D remains unclear. The germline V and J ends were trimmed by 9 bases and 7 bases, with 6 bases remaining between them. CDR3 size: 10 residues. Germline values: CDR1 LNHDA, CDR2 SQIVND (reference sequence). CDR3 DNA sequence: TGTGCCAGCCGTAGTGAAAAACTGTTTTTT. Its translation: CASRSEKLFF.

The chain carries TRBV3-1 (or the pseudogene TRBV3-2) and TRBJ2-1, with TRBD2 identical over 12 bases. There are 16 residues in the CDR3. Germline CDR1 is LGHDT and CDR2 is YNNKEL (reference sequence). V trimming: 4 bases; J trimming: 8 bases; junction bases outside the gene matches: 9. In nucleotides, the CDR3 is TGTGCCAGCAGCCTCCTAGCGGGAGGGCCCTATCATGAGCAGTTCTTC. This gives the protein CASSLLAGGPYHEQFF.

This chain joins TRBV6-5 and TRBJ2-7, with a weak D call TRBD2 (6 bases). Deletions cut 0 bases from V and 5 bases from J, with 11 bases between. CDR3 length: 14 residues. Germline assignment: CDR1 MNHEY and CDR2 SVGAGI. CDR3 amino acids: CASSYSSGRNEQYF. Written as DNA, the CDR3 is TGTGCCAGCAGTTACTCGTCAGGGAGGAACGAGCAGTACTTC.

The genes are TRBV27 and TRBJ2-7, with 7 nucleotides matching TRBD1. This CDR3 is built from 16 residues. Germline loops: CDR1 MNHEY, CDR2 SMNVEV (reference sequence). Trimming removed 6 bases from V and 1 base from J; junction bases left unmatched: 12. In nucleotides, the CDR3 is TGTGCCAGCAGACCTAGGGCAGGGACAGAGTCCTACGAGCAGTACTTC. This sequence encodes CASRPRAGTESYEQYF.

The chain is built from TRBV10-1 and TRBJ2-1; possibly TRBD1 for D (6 bases). The germline V gene encodes CDR1 WNHNN and CDR2 SYGVQD (reference sequence). With 3 bases removed from V and 3 bases from J, the gap between germline ends came to 15 bases. The CDR3 sequence is 16 residues long. The CDR3 nucleotides are TGCGCCAGCAGTGATCATCAGGGGAGCAACTACAATGAGCAGTTCTTC. This codes for CASSDHQGSNYNEQFF.

The chain combines TRBV12-5 with TRBJ1-1; D might be TRBD1 (6 bases). Germline CDR1 and CDR2: LGHNT and FRNRAP. V lost 9 bases and J 0 bases, leaving 11 bases between the germline ends. CDR3 length equals 13 residues. In nucleotides, the CDR3 is TGTGCTAGCCGGACAGCCTTGAACACTGAAGCTTTCTTT. The encoded protein is CASRTALNTEAFF.

The chain links TRBV6-5 to TRBJ2-2, with 10 nucleotides matching TRBD2. The CDR3 extends over 15 amino acids. V gave up 7 bases and J gave up 3 bases; unmatched junction bases: 5. Germline CDR1 MNHEY, CDR2 SVGAGI. CDR3 sequence: CASKAGTSDTGELFF. The CDR3 DNA is TGTGCCAGCAAAGCCGGGACTAGCGACACCGGGGAGCTGTTTTTT.

A single count supports this clone. Other DNA variants within this sample encode the same CDR3. The chain recombines TRBV12-3 or TRBV12-4 with TRBJ2-2, with no clear D. With 5 bases removed from V and 1 base from J, the gap between germline ends came to 5 bases. The CDR3 runs 13 residues. Here the CDR3 reads CASSTRNTGELFF. The CDR3 DNA reads TGTGCCAGCAGTACCAGGAACACCGGGGAGCTGTTTTTT.

This rearrangement joins TRBV11-3 to TRBJ2-2, with 9 bases aligning to TRBD1. CDR1 and CDR2 (germline): SGHNT, YENEEA. Trimming removed 2 bases from V and 4 bases from J; junction bases left unmatched: 8. CDR3 length: 17 residues. The CDR3 sequence is CASSLKLGTGPTGELFF. Here the CDR3 DNA reads TGTGCCAGCAGCTTAAAGCTAGGGACAGGGCCCACCGGGGAGCTGTTTTTT.

The DNA of the CDR3 is TGTGCCAGCAGTCTAACTAACTATGGCTACACCTTC. The encoded protein is CASSLTNYGYTF. V gene TRBV2 combines with J gene TRBJ1-2; D remains unclear. The V gene's germline CDR1 is SNHLY and CDR2 FYNNEI. V gave up 5 bases and J gave up 0 bases, with 4 bases separating them. This CDR3 is 12 amino acids long.

The V and J genes are TRBV11-2 and TRBJ2-5; a weak D match, TRBD1 (5 bases). Germline CDR1 SGHAT, CDR2 FQNNGV. With 4 bases removed from V and 2 bases from J, the gap between germline ends came to 20 bases. CDR3 length: 17 residues. The CDR3 DNA reads TGTGCCAGCAGCTCCAGATGGGCAGGGAAGGGACAAGAGACCCAGTACTTC. Translation: CASSSRWAGKGQETQYF.

The chain combines TRBV24-1 with TRBJ2-2; D may be TRBD2 (5 bases). CDR1 and CDR2 (germline): KGHDR, SFDVKD. The CDR3 consists of 13 residues. Trimming stripped 6 bases from V and 4 bases from J, with 8 bases between. CDR3 in amino acids: CATSPEVTGELFF. The CDR3 region has the DNA TGTGCCACCAGTCCGGAGGTCACCGGGGAGCTGTTTTTT.

V is TRBV7-8 and J is TRBJ2-1; 11 bases line up with TRBD2. The CDR3 is 14 residues long. The V gene's germline CDR1 is SGHVS and CDR2 FQNEAQ. The ends lost 5 bases at V and 10 bases at J; junction bases unmatched: 7. CDR3 amino acids: CASSPGLAGLEQFF. The CDR3 bases are TGTGCCAGCAGCCCCGGACTAGCGGGCCTGGAGCAGTTCTTC. Full variable domain (rest looked up from reference TRBV7-8 and TRBJ2-1): GAGVSQSPRYKVAKRGQDVALRCDPISGHVSLFWYQQALGQGPEFLTYFQNEAQLDKSGLPSDRFFAERPEGSVSTLKIQRTQQEDSAVYLCASSPGLAGLEQFFGPGTRLTVL.

The gene calls are TRBV11-2 and TRBJ2-7; 7 bases are shared with TRBD1. Germline lookup yields CDR1 SGHAT and CDR2 FQNNGV. V gave up 1 base and J gave up 4 bases; unmatched junction bases: 7. The CDR3 covers 15 residues. The CDR3 nucleotides are TGTGCCAGCAGCTTAGCCTGGAACAGGGGATACGAGCAGTACTTC. It translates to CASSLAWNRGYEQYF.

The chain combines TRBV7-9 with TRBJ2-2, with D possibly matching TRBD1 (7 bases). The CDR3 is made up of 15 amino acids. In germline, CDR1 is SEHNR, CDR2 FQNEAQ (reference sequence). V lost 5 bases to trimming and J lost 4 bases, with 14 bases between them. The CDR3 nucleotides are TGTGCCAGCAGCGACTCCCAGGGGGGCACCGGGGAGCTGTTTTTT. Amino acid sequence: CASSDSQGGTGELFF.

The sample holds a few counts of this clone. The V and J genes are TRBV5-1 and TRBJ2-2, with D possibly matching TRBD2 (6 bases). The V gene lost 4 bases and the J gene lost 3 bases, with 28 bases spanning the gap. This CDR3 has 20 amino acids. From germline, CDR1 is SGHRS and CDR2 YFSETQ. The CDR3 nucleotides are TGCGCCAGCAGCGCTCCCAACCGGGACTTCATTTGGGGGGACACCGGGGAGCTGTTTTTT. The encoded protein is CASSAPNRDFIWGDTGELFF.

The rearrangement joins TRBV7-9 to TRBJ1-4, with no clear D. The CDR3 runs 14 residues. Trimming pared 3 bases from V and 6 bases from J, leaving 11 bases between. From germline, CDR1 is SEHNR and CDR2 FQNEAQ (reference sequence). This CDR3 is CASSFPEVDEKLFF. CDR3 bases: TGTGCCAGCAGCTTCCCGGAGGTCGATGAAAAACTGTTTTTT.

The rearrangement uses TRBV5-1 and TRBJ2-1; TRBD1 matches at 7 bases. CDR3 length equals 13 residues. Germline V gene sequence: CDR1 SGHRS, CDR2 YFSETQ. Unmatched junction bases numbered 7, after V lost 4 bases and J lost 9 bases. CDR3 in amino acids: CASSARDRSEQFF. Here the CDR3 DNA reads TGCGCCAGCAGCGCCCGGGACAGAAGTGAGCAGTTCTTC.

The chain combines TRBV7-3 with TRBJ2-1; 15 bases are shared with TRBD2. This CDR3 contains 21 residues. Germline CDR1 is SGHTA and CDR2 is FQGTGA. Trimming took 5 bases from V and 8 from J; bases not matched to a gene: 22. The CDR3 loop is CASSPIPTAGLAGGPMYEQFF. CDR3 bases: TGTGCCAGCAGCCCCATCCCGACCGCTGGACTAGCGGGGGGGCCTATGTATGAGCAGTTCTTC. The whole variable domain, filled in from reference TRBV7-3 and TRBJ2-1, reads GAGVSQTPSNKVTEKGKYVELRCDPISGHTALYWYRQSLGQGPEFLIYFQGTGAADDSGLPNDRFFAVRPEGSVSTLKIQRTERGDSAVYLCASSPIPTAGLAGGPMYEQFFGPGTRLTVL.

The chain links TRBV27 to TRBJ1-5, with 7 bases identical to TRBD1. The CDR3 sequence is 15 residues long. V lost 6 bases, J lost 3 bases, and 8 bases stayed unmatched. CDR1 MNHEY and CDR2 SMNVEV come from the germline V gene (reference sequence). Here the CDR3 reads CASRPRQGVNQPQHF. CDR3 bases: TGTGCCAGCAGGCCACGCCAGGGGGTCAATCAGCCCCAGCATTTT.

This clone was picked up a small number of times. This sequence joins TRBV4-2 and TRBJ2-3; perhaps TRBD2 as D (7 bases). The CDR3 contains 15 residues. V was cut by 1 base and J by 4 bases, with 12 bases left in between. In germline, CDR1 is LGHNA, CDR2 YNFKEQ. The CDR3 region is CASSQGGGPSDTQYF. CDR3 DNA: TGTGCCAGCAGCCAAGGGGGGGGCCCGTCAGATACGCAGTATTTT.